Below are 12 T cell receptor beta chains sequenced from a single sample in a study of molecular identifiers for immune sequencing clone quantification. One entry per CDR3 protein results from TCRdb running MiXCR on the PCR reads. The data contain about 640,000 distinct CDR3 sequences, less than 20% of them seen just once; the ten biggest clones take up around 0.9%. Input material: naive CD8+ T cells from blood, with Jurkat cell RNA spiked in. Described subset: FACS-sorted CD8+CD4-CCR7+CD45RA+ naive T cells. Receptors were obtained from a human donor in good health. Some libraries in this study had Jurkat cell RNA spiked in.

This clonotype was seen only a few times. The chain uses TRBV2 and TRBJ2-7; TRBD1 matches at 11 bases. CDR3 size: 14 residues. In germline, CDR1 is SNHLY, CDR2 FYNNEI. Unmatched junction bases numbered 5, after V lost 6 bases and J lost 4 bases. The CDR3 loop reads CASRDRGPGYEQYF. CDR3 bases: TGTGCCAGCAGGGACAGGGGGCCGGGATACGAGCAGTACTTC.

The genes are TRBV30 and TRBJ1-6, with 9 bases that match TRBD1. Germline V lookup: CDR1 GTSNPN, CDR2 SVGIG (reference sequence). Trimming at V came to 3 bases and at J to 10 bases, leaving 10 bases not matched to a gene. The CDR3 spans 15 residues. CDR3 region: CAWSGGQGRQSPLHF. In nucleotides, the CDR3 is TGTGCCTGGAGCGGAGGACAGGGGAGGCAGTCACCCCTCCACTTT.

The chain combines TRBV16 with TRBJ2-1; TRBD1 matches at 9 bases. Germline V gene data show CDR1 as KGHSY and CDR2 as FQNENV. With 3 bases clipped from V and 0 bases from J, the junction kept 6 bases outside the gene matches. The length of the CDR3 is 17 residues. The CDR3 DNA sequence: TGTGCCAGCAGCCACACCGGGACAGGGTCCTCCTACAATGAGCAGTTCTTC. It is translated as CASSHTGTGSSYNEQFF.

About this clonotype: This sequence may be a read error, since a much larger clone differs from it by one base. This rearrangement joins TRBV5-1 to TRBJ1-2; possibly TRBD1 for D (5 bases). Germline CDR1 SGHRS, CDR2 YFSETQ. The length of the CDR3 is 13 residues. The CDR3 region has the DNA TGCGCCAGCAGCTTGGAGGACAACTATGACTACACCTTC. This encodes CASSLEDNYDYTF. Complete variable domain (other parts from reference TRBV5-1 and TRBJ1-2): KAGVTQTPRYLIKTRGQQVTLSCSPISGHRSVSWYQQTPGQGLQFLFEYFSETQRNKGNFPGRFSGRQFSNSRSEMNVSTLELGDSALYLCASSLEDNYDYTFGSGTRLTVV.

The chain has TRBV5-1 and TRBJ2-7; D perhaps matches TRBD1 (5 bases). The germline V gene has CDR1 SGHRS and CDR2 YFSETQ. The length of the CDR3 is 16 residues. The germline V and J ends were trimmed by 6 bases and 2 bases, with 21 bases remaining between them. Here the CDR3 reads CASTSVEQETPYEQYF. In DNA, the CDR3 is TGCGCCAGCACCTCAGTTGAACAGGAAACCCCCTACGAGCAGTACTTC.

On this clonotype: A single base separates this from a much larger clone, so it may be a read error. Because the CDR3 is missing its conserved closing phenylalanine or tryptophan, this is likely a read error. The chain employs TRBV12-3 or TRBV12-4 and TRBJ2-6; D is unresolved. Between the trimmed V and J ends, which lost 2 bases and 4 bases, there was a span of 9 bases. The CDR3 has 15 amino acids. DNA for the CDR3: TGTGCCAGCAGTTTAAAAGTCCCCGGGGCCAACGTCCTGACTCTC. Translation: CASSLKVPGANVLTL.

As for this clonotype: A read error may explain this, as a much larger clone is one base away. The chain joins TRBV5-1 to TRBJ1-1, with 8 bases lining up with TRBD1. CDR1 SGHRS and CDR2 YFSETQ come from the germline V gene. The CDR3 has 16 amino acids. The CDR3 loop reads CASGLSQGARDTEAFF. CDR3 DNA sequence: TGCGCCAGCGGCTTGTCGCAGGGGGCTAGGGACACTGAAGCTTTCTTT.

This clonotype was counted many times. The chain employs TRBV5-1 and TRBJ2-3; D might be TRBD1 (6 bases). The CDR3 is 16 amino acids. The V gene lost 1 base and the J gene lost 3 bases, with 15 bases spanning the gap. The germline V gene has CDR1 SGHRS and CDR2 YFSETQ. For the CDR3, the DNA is TGCGCCAGCAGCTTGACAGGGCTGCCACTTACAGATACGCAGTATTTT. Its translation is CASSLTGLPLTDTQYF.

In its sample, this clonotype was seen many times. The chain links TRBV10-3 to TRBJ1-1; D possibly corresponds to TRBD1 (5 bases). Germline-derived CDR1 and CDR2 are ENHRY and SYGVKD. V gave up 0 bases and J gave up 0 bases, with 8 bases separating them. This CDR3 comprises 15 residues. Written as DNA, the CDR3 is TGTGCCATCAGTGAGTCGGGGCAGATGAACACTGAAGCTTTCTTT. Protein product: CAISESGQMNTEAFF.

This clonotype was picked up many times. The CDR3 protein is CASSQDPLAGGQFPDTQYF. The CDR3, as DNA: TGTGCCAGCAGCCAAGACCCTCTAGCGGGGGGCCAATTCCCAGATACGCAGTATTTT. The gene calls are TRBV14 and TRBJ2-3; the match to TRBD2 covers 11 bases. The ends lost 0 bases at V and 4 bases at J; junction bases unmatched: 12. The CDR3 has 19 amino acids. Germline assignment: CDR1 SGHDN and CDR2 FVKESK.

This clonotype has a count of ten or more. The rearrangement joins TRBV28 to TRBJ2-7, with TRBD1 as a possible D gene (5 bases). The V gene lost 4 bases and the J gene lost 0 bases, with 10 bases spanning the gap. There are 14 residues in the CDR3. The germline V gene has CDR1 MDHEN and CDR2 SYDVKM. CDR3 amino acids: CASSSGPSSYEQYF. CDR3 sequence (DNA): TGTGCCAGCAGTTCAGGGCCAAGCTCCTACGAGCAGTACTTC.

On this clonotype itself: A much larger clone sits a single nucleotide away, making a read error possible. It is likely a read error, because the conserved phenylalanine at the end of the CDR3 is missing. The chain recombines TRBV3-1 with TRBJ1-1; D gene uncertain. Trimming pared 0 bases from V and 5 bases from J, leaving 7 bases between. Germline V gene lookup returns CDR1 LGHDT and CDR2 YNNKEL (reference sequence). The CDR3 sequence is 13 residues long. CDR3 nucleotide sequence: TGTGCCAGCAGCCAAGATGGGCCAACTGAAGCTTTCCTT. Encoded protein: CASSQDGPTEAFL.